A single sample is the source of the 5 T cell receptor beta chains below, sequenced in a study of cytomegalovirus exposure and HLA in healthy donors. PCR employed 60 Vbeta and 13 Jbeta primers. Some clones are missing from TCRdb's copy, which holds only in-frame ones; the method was immunoSEQ multiplex PCR. The table includes about 170,000 clones, roughly four fifths detected once. The sample comprised PBMCs. The source of these receptors is a woman in her twenties or thirties in good health and CMV-seropositive.

Note on this clone: A junction boundary mismatches the germline segment, possibly from a read error. Other nucleotide sequences in the sample specify the same CDR3. The rearrangement joins TRBV5-1 to TRBJ1-1; TRBD1 agrees at 7 bases. The CDR3 loop spans 15 amino acids. Germline loops: CDR1 SGHRS, CDR2 YFSETQ. DNA of the CDR3: TGCGCCAGCAGCAGCAGACAGGGTTGGGGCACTGAAGCTTTCTTC. This encodes CASSSRQGWGTEAFF.

The rearrangement joins TRBV5-6 to TRBJ1-2; 7 nucleotides match TRBD1. J lost 0 bases, V lost 4 bases, and 6 bases had no gene match. The CDR3 extends over 15 amino acids. Germline V lookup: CDR1 SGHDT, CDR2 YYEEEE. The CDR3 sequence is CASSPRQGPNYGYTF. In DNA form, the CDR3 reads TGTGCCAGCAGCCCTCGACAGGGACCTAACTATGGCTACACCTTC.

This CDR3 is CASSLNPGTRQFF. CDR3 coding DNA: TGTGCCAGCAGCTTAAACCCCGGGACTAGGCAGTTCTTC. The chain employs TRBV11-3 and TRBJ2-1; TRBD2 matches 8 bases. This CDR3 is built from 13 residues. Germline values: CDR1 SGHNT, CDR2 YENEEA. J lost 12 bases, V lost 2 bases, and 6 bases had no gene match.

In DNA form, the CDR3 reads TGTGCCAGCAGACCGGGACAGGGAGGAAACACCATATATTTT. It translates to CASRPGQGGNTIYF. The V gene is TRBV6-6, the J gene TRBJ1-3; 9 bases fit TRBD1. The germline V gene encodes CDR1 MNHNY and CDR2 SVGAGI (reference sequence). V lost 6 bases to trimming and J lost 4 bases; unmatched junction nucleotides: 4. The CDR3 is 14 amino acids.

Concerning this clone itself: The sample has other DNA sequences that encode this CDR3 too. The chain employs TRBV5-1 and TRBJ1-4, with 9 nucleotides matching TRBD1. The trim removed 6 bases at V and 5 bases at J, leaving 8 bases unmatched. CDR1 is SGHRS, CDR2 YFSETQ, per germline. This CDR3 has 15 residues. The CDR3 reads CASTQDRGQNEKLFF. In DNA, the CDR3 is TGCGCCAGCACCCAGGACAGGGGACAGAATGAAAAACTGTTTTTT. Using reference TRBV5-1 and TRBJ1-4 for the parts outside the CDR3, the full variable domain is KAGVTQTPRYLIKTRGQQVTLSCSPISGHRSVSWYQQTPGQGLQFLFEYFSETQRNKGNFPGRFSGRQFSNSRSEMNVSTLELGDSALYLCASTQDRGQNEKLFFGSGTQLSVL.